The next 15 T cell receptor beta chains were all read from a single sample in a study of control samples from healthy donors and cancer patients. Assay used: immunoSEQ multiplex PCR; TCRdb lists only in-frame clones, some missing. Of some 150,000 clones listed, about 90% are singletons. The specimen sequenced was blood. Source of these receptors: a man aged 18-30 years in good health.

This clone appeared a single time. V gene TRBV19 combines with J gene TRBJ1-5; D remains ambiguous. This CDR3 contains 14 residues. V gave up 5 bases and J gave up 2 bases, with 10 bases separating them. CDR1 and CDR2 from the germline V gene are LNHDA and SQIVND (reference sequence). The CDR3 DNA reads as TGTGCCAGTAGTCGGAGGGAGGGCAATCAGCCCCAGCATTTT. This codes for CASSRREGNQPQHF.

V is TRBV10-3 and J is TRBJ1-2, with no clear D. The CDR3 extends over 16 amino acids. V lost 1 base, J lost 0 bases, and 12 bases lay in between. The germline gives CDR1 ENHRY, CDR2 SYGVKD. CDR3 residues: CAISEFSTPTNYGYTF. DNA of the CDR3: TGTGCCATCAGTGAGTTTTCGACTCCTACTAACTATGGCTACACCTTC.

This clone was observed once. The chain employs TRBV5-1 and TRBJ2-7; D could derive from TRBD1 or TRBD2 (5 bases each). The germline CDR1 and CDR2 sequences are SGHRS and YFSETQ. CDR3 length: 14 amino acids. Trimming cost V 4 bases and J 3 bases, with 14 bases left between them. The CDR3 protein is CASSLGTVGYEQYF. The CDR3 coding sequence is TGCGCCAGCAGCCTCGGGACGGTGGGCTACGAGCAGTACTTC.

This chain joins TRBV12-3 or TRBV12-4 and TRBJ1-1, with a weak D call TRBD1 (5 bases). V dropped 1 base and J dropped 10 bases, with 10 bases sitting between them. The CDR3 extends over 12 amino acids. The CDR3 DNA is TGTGCCAGCAGTTTAGGGGCCCAGGGAGCTTTCTTT. As protein: CASSLGAQGAFF.

The CDR3: CASSPDRSYGYTF. CDR3 bases: TGTGCCAGCAGCCCTGACCGATCCTATGGCTACACCTTC. V and J are TRBV12-3 or TRBV12-4 and TRBJ1-2; D is unresolved. This CDR3 spans 13 amino acids. V gave up 6 bases and J gave up 4 bases, with 12 bases separating them.

V and J are TRBV3-1 (or the pseudogene TRBV3-2) and TRBJ1-2, with D perhaps TRBD1 (5 bases). The CDR3 has 15 amino acids. Germline V gives CDR1 LGHDT, CDR2 YNNKEL (reference sequence). V was cut by 1 base and J by 3 bases, with 12 bases left in between. The CDR3 DNA is TGTGCCAGCAGCCAAGGGAGCGGAGGGGACTATGGCTACACCTTC. Protein product: CASSQGSGGDYGYTF.

V usage is TRBV18 and J usage is TRBJ1-1; maybe TRBD1 (6 bases). The V end was cut by 3 bases, the J end by 3 bases, with 14 bases between. This CDR3 contains 15 residues. Germline assignment: CDR1 KGHSH and CDR2 LQKENI. The CDR3 region is CASSPLAGDDTEAFF. DNA for the CDR3: TGTGCCAGCTCACCTTTAGCAGGGGACGACACTGAAGCTTTCTTT.

This rearrangement joins TRBV6-6 to TRBJ1-4, with D hard to call. The germline V gene has CDR1 MNHNY and CDR2 SVGAGI (reference sequence). This CDR3 contains 16 residues. The V end lost 2 bases, the J end lost 8 bases, and 18 bases lay between the germline ends. The CDR3 DNA reads TGTGCCAGCAGTTACCCTGCTCGGCAGGAGGAAGAAAAACTGTTTTTT. This gives the protein CASSYPARQEEEKLFF.

This chain uses TRBV12-3 or TRBV12-4 with TRBJ1-1; perhaps TRBD1 as D (5 bases). This CDR3 has 12 residues. V was shortened by 9 bases and J by 0 bases, with 8 bases between the two germline ends. CDR3 DNA: TGTGCCAGTGGGGGACTGAACACTGAAGCTTTCTTT. Its protein product is CASGGLNTEAFF.

CDR3 protein: CATSGDTDTGELFF. The CDR3 DNA sequence: TGTGCCACCAGTGGGGACACCGACACCGGGGAGCTGTTTTTT. J is TRBJ2-2 and V is TRBV24-1, with D possibly matching TRBD1 (6 bases). Germline V lookup: CDR1 KGHDR, CDR2 SFDVKD. CDR3 length: 14 amino acids. V lost 5 bases and J lost 3, with 9 bases in between.

The genes are TRBV13 and TRBJ2-5; 8 nucleotides align to TRBD2. Germline lookup yields CDR1 PRHDT and CDR2 FYEKMQ (reference sequence). Losses at the gene ends were 0 bases for V and 5 bases for J; bases not matched to a gene: 5. CDR3 length: 15 amino acids. The CDR3: CASSLGLAVGETQYF. CDR3 DNA: TGTGCCAGCAGCTTAGGACTAGCGGTAGGGGAGACCCAGTACTTC.

The chain joins TRBV5-5 to TRBJ1-5; no reliable D call. Trimming stripped 0 bases from V and 0 bases from J, with 4 bases between. This CDR3 has 14 amino acids. The germline CDR1 and CDR2 sequences are SGHKS and YYEKEE (reference sequence). The CDR3 region is CASSLANSNQPQHF. CDR3 in DNA: TGTGCCAGCAGCTTGGCTAATAGCAATCAGCCCCAGCATTTT.

The J gene is TRBJ2-1, the V gene TRBV2; D gene uncertain. CDR3 length: 11 amino acids. Germline V lookup: CDR1 SNHLY, CDR2 FYNNEI. Trimming removed 2 bases at V and 10 bases at J, with 6 bases between. The CDR3: CASSELWEQFF. The CDR3 nucleotides are TGTGCCAGCAGTGAACTCTGGGAGCAGTTCTTC.

Worth noting for this clone: Other DNA sequences in the sample encode the same CDR3. The J gene is TRBJ1-6, the V gene TRBV19; D gene uncertain. CDR1 is LNHDA, CDR2 SQIVND, per germline (reference sequence). With 3 bases removed from V and 6 bases from J, the gap between germline ends came to 6 bases. The CDR3 runs to 13 residues. The CDR3 loop reads CASSISGNSPLHF. Written as DNA, the CDR3 is TGTGCCAGTAGTATCAGCGGTAATTCACCCCTCCACTTT.

The V call is TRBV18, the J call TRBJ2-3; maybe TRBD2 (5 bases). The CDR3 is 18 residues long. Germline values: CDR1 KGHSH, CDR2 LQKENI. Trimming removed 6 bases at V and 0 bases at J, with 22 bases between. Written as DNA, the CDR3 is TGTGCCAGCTCCGCCCGAATGTCCGCGGGCGCCAGCACAGATACGCAGTATTTT. As protein: CASSARMSAGASTDTQYF.